The 10 T cell receptor beta chains in this list originate from one sample, sequenced in a study of shared clonotypes between healthy human individuals. Clones were sequenced by immunoSEQ multiplex PCR, and TCRdb holds only the in-frame ones, with some missing. The sample contains 2 million to 2.5 million clones, more than 80% of which appear only once. Sequencing was performed on naive CD4+ T cells from PBMCs. Regarding subset: CD45RA+ positively selected. The source of these receptors is a man aged 18 to 29 in good health. Some clones in this sample may be carry-over from other donors' samples.

The V gene is TRBV7-3, the J gene TRBJ2-1; D is possibly TRBD2 (6 bases). The CDR3 spans 15 residues. Trimming cost V 2 bases and J 7 bases, with 15 bases left between them. Germline assignment: CDR1 SGHTA and CDR2 FQGTGA. The DNA for the CDR3 is TGTGCCAGCAGCTTAGGGACTCTCCGCGGGAATGAGCAGTTCTTC. The encoded protein is CASSLGTLRGNEQFF.

This sequence joins TRBV5-1 and TRBJ1-5; 8 nucleotides line up with TRBD1. The V gene's germline CDR1 is SGHRS and CDR2 YFSETQ. The junction had 7 bases not matched to a gene; V was cut back by 1 base and J by 7 bases. There are 15 residues in the CDR3. The CDR3 is CASSLTGGEEQPQHF. The CDR3 DNA reads TGCGCCAGCAGCTTGACAGGGGGGGAGGAACAGCCCCAGCATTTT.

The chain uses TRBV28 and TRBJ2-7; 7 nucleotides match TRBD1. Germline V lookup: CDR1 MDHEN, CDR2 SYDVKM. The junction had 2 bases not matched to a gene; V was cut back by 4 bases and J by 2 bases. The CDR3 totals 13 residues. As DNA, the CDR3 is TGTGCCAGCAGTTGGGGGACAGCCTACGAGCAGTACTTC. Protein: CASSWGTAYEQYF.

The V gene is TRBV7-9, the J gene TRBJ2-5; D is unclear. The CDR3 has 14 residues. Per germline, CDR1 SEHNR and CDR2 FQNEAQ (reference sequence). V was trimmed by 7 bases and J by 1 base, leaving 13 bases between them. Written as DNA, the CDR3 is TGTGCCAGCACCCTTCCCCTTCTCCAAGAGACCCAGTACTTC. This sequence encodes CASTLPLLQETQYF.

This clone was seen more than once but under ten times. The rearrangement joins TRBV30 to TRBJ1-1; 9 bases line up with TRBD1. Unmatched junction bases numbered 2, after V lost 2 bases and J lost 10 bases. Germline values: CDR1 GTSNPN, CDR2 SVGIG (reference sequence). This CDR3 comprises 11 residues. DNA of the CDR3: TGTGCCTGGAGTCAGGACAGGGGAGCTTTCTTT. Residues: CAWSQDRGAFF.

The DNA for the CDR3 is TGTGCCAGCAGCCCATCCCCCGCGCGGACAGGTAACACTGAAGCTTTCTTT. Its translation: CASSPSPARTGNTEAFF. This chain joins TRBV28 and TRBJ1-1, with 7 bases that match TRBD1. The junction had 15 bases not matched to a gene; V was cut back by 6 bases and J by 2 bases. The length of the CDR3 is 17 residues. Looked up from germline, CDR1 is MDHEN and CDR2 is SYDVKM.

The chain recombines TRBV28 with TRBJ2-7, with TRBD1 matching 8 bases. Trimming cost V 1 base and J 6 bases; bases outside gene matches: 20. Germline-derived CDR1 and CDR2 are MDHEN and SYDVKM. The CDR3 covers 19 residues. CDR3 sequence reads: CASSLYSVGRTGSRSEQYF. The CDR3, as DNA: TGTGCCAGCAGTTTATATTCGGTGGGGCGGACAGGGAGCCGTTCCGAGCAGTACTTC.

This clone has a single count. The chain links TRBV2 to TRBJ2-5, with no clear D. The V gene lost 2 bases and the J gene lost 4 bases, with 5 bases spanning the gap. Germline V CDR1 and CDR2: SNHLY, FYNNEI. The length of the CDR3 is 12 residues. The CDR3 region is CASSELTETQYF. CDR3 sequence (DNA): TGTGCCAGCAGTGAACTGACAGAGACCCAGTACTTC.

The count of this clone is one. This chain joins TRBV10-3 and TRBJ1-3; TRBD1 matches at 8 bases. After removal of 0 bases from V and 0 bases from J, the junction contained 4 bases not matched to a gene. There are 17 residues in the CDR3. Germline assignment: CDR1 ENHRY and CDR2 SYGVKD. For the CDR3, the DNA is TGTGCCATCAGTGAGTCGACAGGGGCCACCTCTGGAAACACCATATATTTT. This sequence encodes CAISESTGATSGNTIYF.

The rearrangement joins TRBV9 to TRBJ1-3, with TRBD1 as a possible D gene (6 bases). Trimming stripped 4 bases from V and 0 bases from J, with 8 bases between. Germline V gene data show CDR1 as SGDLS and CDR2 as YYNGEE. The CDR3 totals 14 residues. The CDR3, as DNA: TGTGCCAGCAGCTCGGACAGCTCTGGAAACACCATATATTTT. Its translation: CASSSDSSGNTIYF.